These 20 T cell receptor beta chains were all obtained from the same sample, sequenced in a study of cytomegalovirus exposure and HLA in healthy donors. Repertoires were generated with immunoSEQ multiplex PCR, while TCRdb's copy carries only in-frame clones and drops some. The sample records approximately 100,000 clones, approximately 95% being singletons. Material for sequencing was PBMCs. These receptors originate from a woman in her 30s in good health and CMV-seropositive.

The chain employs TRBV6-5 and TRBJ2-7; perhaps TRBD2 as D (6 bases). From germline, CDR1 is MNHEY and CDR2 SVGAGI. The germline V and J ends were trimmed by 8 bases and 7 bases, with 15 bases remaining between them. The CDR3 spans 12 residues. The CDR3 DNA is TGTGCCAGCCAGAATCTAGCGCAAGAGCAGTACTTC. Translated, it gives CASQNLAQEQYF.

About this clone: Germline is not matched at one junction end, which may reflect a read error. The CDR3 loop is CASSLGTSGSFNEQFF. The CDR3 DNA follows: TGTGCCAGCAGCTTAGGGACTAGCGGATCCTTCAATGAGCAGTTCTTC. This sequence joins TRBV7-2 and TRBJ2-1, with TRBD2 identical over 10 bases. The CDR3 consists of 16 residues. Per germline, CDR1 SGHTA and CDR2 FQGNSA.

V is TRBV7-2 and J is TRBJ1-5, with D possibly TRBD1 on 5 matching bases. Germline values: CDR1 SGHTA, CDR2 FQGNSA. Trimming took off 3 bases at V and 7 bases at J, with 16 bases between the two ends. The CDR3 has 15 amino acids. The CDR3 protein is CASSFTGTLGQPQHF. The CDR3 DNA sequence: TGTGCCAGCAGCTTCACCGGGACTCTTGGGCAGCCCCAGCATTTT. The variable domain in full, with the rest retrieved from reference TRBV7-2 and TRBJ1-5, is GAGVSQSPSNKVTEKGKDVELRCDPISGHTALYWYRQSLGQGLEFLIYFQGNSAPDKSGLPSDRFSAERTGGSVSTLTIQRTQQEDSAVYLCASSFTGTLGQPQHFGDGTRLSIL.

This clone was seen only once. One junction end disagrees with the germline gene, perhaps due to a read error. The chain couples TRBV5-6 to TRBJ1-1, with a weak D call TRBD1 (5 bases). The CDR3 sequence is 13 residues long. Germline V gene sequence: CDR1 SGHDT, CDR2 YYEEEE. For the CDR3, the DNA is TGTGCCAGCAGCTTGGCGGGCCCCCCAGGGATATTTTTT. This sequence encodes CASSLAGPPGIFF.

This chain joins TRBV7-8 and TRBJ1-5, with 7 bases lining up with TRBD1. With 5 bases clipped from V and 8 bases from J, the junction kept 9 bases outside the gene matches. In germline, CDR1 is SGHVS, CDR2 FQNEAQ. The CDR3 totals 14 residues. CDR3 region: CASSARDRYKPQHF. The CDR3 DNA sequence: TGTGCCAGCAGCGCGAGGGACAGATATAAGCCCCAGCATTTT.

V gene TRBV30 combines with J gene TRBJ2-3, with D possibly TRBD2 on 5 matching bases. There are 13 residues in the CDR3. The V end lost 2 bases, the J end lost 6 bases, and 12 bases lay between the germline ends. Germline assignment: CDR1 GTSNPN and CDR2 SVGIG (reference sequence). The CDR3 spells CAWSRNRGDTQYF. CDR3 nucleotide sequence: TGTGCCTGGAGTCGCAATCGAGGGGATACGCAGTATTTT.

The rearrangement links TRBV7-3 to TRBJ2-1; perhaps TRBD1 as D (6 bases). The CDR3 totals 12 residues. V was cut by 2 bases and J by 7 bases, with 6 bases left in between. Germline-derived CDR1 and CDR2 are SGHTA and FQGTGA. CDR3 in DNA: TGTGCCAGCAGCTTAGACAGGAATGAGCAGTTCTTC. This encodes CASSLDRNEQFF.

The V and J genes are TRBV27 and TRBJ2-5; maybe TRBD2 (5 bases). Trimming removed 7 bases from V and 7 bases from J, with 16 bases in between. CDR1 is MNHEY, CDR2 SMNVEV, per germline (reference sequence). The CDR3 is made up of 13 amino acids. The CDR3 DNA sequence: TGTGCCAGCACTAGCCCCCTGGCTAGGACCCAGTACTTC. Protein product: CASTSPLARTQYF.

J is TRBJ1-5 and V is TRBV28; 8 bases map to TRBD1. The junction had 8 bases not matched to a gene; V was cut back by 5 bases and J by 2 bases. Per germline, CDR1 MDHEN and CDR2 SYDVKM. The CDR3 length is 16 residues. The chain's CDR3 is CASSPTGQVGNQPQHF. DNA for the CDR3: TGTGCCAGCAGTCCAACGGGACAGGTAGGCAATCAGCCCCAGCATTTT.

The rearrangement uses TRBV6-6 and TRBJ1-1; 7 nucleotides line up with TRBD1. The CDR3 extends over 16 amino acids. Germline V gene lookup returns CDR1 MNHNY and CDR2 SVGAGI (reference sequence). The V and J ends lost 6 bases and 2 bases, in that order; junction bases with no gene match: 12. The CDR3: CASRRPDRTINTEAFF. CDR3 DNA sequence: TGTGCCAGCAGGAGACCGGACAGGACGATCAACACTGAAGCTTTCTTT.

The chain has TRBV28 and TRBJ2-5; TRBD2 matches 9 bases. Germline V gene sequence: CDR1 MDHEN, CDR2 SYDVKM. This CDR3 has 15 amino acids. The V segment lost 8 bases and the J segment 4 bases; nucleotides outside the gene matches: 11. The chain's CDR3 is CASGIAGAKGETQYF. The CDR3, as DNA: TGTGCCAGCGGGATAGCGGGGGCCAAAGGAGAGACCCAGTACTTC.

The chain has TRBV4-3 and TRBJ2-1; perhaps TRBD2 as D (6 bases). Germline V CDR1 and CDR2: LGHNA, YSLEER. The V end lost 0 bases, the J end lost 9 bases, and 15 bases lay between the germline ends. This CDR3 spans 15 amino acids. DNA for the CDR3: TGCGCCAGCAGCCAAGATCCCCCCGGGCGGGGTGAGCAGTTCTTC. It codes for CASSQDPPGRGEQFF.

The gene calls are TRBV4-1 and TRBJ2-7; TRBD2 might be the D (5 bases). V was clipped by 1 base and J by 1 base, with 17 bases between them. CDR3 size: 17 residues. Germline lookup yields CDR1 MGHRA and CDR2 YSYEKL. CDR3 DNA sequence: TGCGCCAGCAGCCAAGGGGCGGGCGAAAGGCCATCCTACGAGCAGTACTTC. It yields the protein CASSQGAGERPSYEQYF.

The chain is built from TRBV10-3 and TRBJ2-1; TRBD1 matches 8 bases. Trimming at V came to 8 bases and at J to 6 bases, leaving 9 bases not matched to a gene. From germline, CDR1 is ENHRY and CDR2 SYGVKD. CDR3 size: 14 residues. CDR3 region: CAIHPGQDRNEQFF. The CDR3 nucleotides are TGTGCCATCCACCCGGGACAGGATCGCAATGAGCAGTTCTTC.

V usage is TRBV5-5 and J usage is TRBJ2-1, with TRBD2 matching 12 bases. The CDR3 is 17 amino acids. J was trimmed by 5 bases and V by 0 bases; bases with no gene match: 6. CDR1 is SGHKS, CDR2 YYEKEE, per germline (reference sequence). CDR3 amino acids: CASSLALGLAGNNEQFF. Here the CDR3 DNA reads TGTGCCAGCAGCTTGGCCCTAGGACTAGCGGGGAACAATGAGCAGTTCTTC.

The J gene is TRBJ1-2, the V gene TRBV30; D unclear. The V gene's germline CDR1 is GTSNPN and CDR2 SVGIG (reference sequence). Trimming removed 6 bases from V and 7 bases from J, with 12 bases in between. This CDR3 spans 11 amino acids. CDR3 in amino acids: CACTRVGGYTF. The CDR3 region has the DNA TGTGCCTGTACACGGGTTGGTGGCTACACCTTC.

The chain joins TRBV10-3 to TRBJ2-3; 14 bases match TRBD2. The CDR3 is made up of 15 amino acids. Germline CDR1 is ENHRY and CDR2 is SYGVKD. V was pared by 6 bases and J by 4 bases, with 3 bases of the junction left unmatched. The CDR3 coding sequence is TGTGCCATCAGGGGGACTAGCGGGAGCCCAGATACGCAGTATTTT. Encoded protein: CAIRGTSGSPDTQYF.

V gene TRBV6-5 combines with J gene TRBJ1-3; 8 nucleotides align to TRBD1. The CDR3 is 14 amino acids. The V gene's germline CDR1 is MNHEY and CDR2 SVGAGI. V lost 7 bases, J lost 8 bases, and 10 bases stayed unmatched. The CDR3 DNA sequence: TGTGCCAGCACCCAGGACAGGGCGACGGACACCATATATTTT. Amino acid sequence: CASTQDRATDTIYF.

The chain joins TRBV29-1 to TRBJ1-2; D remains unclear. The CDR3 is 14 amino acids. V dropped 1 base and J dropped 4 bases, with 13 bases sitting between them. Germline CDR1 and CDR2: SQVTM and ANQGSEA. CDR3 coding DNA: TGCAGCGTTGAAGGCGGACTACTCGTCTATGGCTACACCTTC. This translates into CSVEGGLLVYGYTF.

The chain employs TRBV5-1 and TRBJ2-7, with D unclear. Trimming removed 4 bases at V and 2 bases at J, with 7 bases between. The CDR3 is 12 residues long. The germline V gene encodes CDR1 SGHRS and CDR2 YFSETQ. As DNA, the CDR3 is TGCGCCAGCAGCGGCCAAACCTACGAGCAGTACTTC. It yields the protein CASSGQTYEQYF.